The 5 T cell receptor beta chains reported below all come from one sample, sequenced in a study of blood T cells in healthy people across ages. Alongside a J-beta primer mix, a sample-barcoded 5' primer served in a second PCR lasting about 7 to 12 cycles. TCRdb reprocessed the 5' RACE reads via MiXCR and lists one record per CDR3 protein. This table holds just under 750,000 distinct CDR3 sequences, over 20% found once. The specimen was blood. The receptors were gathered from a man aged 70-80 years in good health.

The gene calls are TRBV29-1 and TRBJ2-7; 10 bases are a match to TRBD2. The J call is in doubt because the DNA end fits TRBJ2-1 better. Germline assignment: CDR1 SQVTM and CDR2 ANQGSEA. The CDR3 is 13 amino acids. The DNA for the CDR3 is TGCAGCGTTGTACTAGCGGGGATTAAGGAGCAGTTCTTC. Translation: CSVVLAGIKEQFF.

This rearrangement joins TRBV28 to TRBJ2-1, with 7 positions matching TRBD2. The J call may be in error: the DNA end matches TRBJ2-7 better. The CDR3 extends over 13 amino acids. Germline V gives CDR1 MDHEN, CDR2 SYDVKM. In nucleotides, the CDR3 is TGTGCCAGCCTTTCCCCGGGGGGATACGAGCAGTACTTC. This gives the protein CASLSPGGYEQYF.

In its sample, this clonotype was seen a few times. The CDR3 coding sequence is TGCAGCGTTGCCATGGGACTAGCGCCTGAGCAGTTCTTC. Translation: CSVAMGLAPEQFF. The chain employs TRBV29-1 and TRBJ2-1, with 10 bases matching TRBD2. Germline CDR1 is SQVTM and CDR2 is ANQGSEA. The CDR3 has 13 residues. The ends lost 4 bases at V and 9 bases at J; junction bases unmatched: 6.

This clonotype came up many times. The chain joins TRBV2 to TRBJ2-4, with D possibly TRBD1 on 5 matching bases. Germline V gene data show CDR1 as SNHLY and CDR2 as FYNNEI. This CDR3 comprises 13 residues. Trimming took 7 bases from V and 11 from J, leaving 18 bases between them. The CDR3 sequence: CASNRQLWAFQYF. DNA for the CDR3: TGTGCCAGCAACAGACAGCTTTGGGCATTTCAGTACTTC.

The chain combines TRBV20-1 with TRBJ2-5; 9 nucleotides match TRBD1. This CDR3 has 14 residues. The germline CDR1 and CDR2 sequences are DFQATT and SNEGSKA (reference sequence). Trimming at V came to 1 base and at J to 5 bases, leaving 5 bases not matched to a gene. The CDR3 protein is CSARVGQGRETQYF. CDR3 nucleotide sequence: TGCAGTGCTAGAGTGGGACAGGGTAGGGAGACCCAGTACTTC.